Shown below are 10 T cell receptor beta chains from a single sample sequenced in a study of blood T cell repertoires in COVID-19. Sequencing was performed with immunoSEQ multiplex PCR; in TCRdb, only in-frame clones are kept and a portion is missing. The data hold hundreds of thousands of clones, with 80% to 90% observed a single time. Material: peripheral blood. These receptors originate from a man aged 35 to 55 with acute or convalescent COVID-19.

The CDR3 DNA sequence: TGTGCCATCAGTGAGCGGGGGACAGGGATGAATGAGCAGTTCTTC. Residues: CAISERGTGMNEQFF. The chain employs TRBV10-3 and TRBJ2-1, with 9 bases identical to TRBD1. Losses at the gene ends were 2 bases for V and 7 bases for J; bases not matched to a gene: 6. CDR1 ENHRY and CDR2 SYGVKD come from the germline V gene. This CDR3 has 15 residues.

The DNA for the CDR3 is TGTGCCAGCACCCCCGGGACACCTTCCTACAATGAGCAGTTCTTC. Encoded protein: CASTPGTPSYNEQFF. The chain joins TRBV9 to TRBJ2-1, with a weak D call TRBD1 (6 bases). Germline V gene sequence: CDR1 SGDLS, CDR2 YYNGEE. V lost 6 bases, J lost 1 base, and 14 bases lay in between. This CDR3 spans 15 amino acids.

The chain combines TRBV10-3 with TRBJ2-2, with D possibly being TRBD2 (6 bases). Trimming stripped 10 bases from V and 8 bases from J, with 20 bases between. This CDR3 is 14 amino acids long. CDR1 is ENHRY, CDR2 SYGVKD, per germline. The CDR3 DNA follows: TGTGCCACCCGACTAGGCCCCGAAGTAGGGGAGCTGTTTTTT. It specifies CATRLGPEVGELFF.

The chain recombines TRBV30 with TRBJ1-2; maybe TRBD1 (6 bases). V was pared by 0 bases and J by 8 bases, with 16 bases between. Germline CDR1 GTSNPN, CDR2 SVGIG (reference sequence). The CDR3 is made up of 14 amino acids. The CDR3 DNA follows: TGTGCCTGGAGTGTCCGAAGGGGGGGTGGGGGCTACACCTTC. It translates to CAWSVRRGGGGYTF.

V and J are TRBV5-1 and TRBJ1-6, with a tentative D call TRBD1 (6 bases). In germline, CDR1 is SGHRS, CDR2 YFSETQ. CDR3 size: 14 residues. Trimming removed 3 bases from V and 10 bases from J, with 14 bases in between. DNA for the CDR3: TGCGCCAGCAGCTCCACAGGGACCCGATCACCCCTCCACTTT. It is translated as CASSSTGTRSPLHF.

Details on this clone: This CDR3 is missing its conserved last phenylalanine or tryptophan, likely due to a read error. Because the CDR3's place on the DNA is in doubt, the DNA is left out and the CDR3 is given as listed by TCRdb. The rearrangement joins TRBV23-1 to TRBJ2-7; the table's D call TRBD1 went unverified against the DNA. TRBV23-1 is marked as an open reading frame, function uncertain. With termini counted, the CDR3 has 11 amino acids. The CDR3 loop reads CASPLGDRACS.

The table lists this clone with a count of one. Here the CDR3 reads CASSLLGQGAYNSPLHF. For the CDR3, the DNA is TGTGCCAGCAGCCTCTTGGGACAGGGGGCGTATAATTCACCCCTCCACTTT. This sequence joins TRBV6-2 or TRBV6-3 and TRBJ1-6; 12 bases align to TRBD1. From germline, CDR1 is MNHEY and CDR2 SVGEGT. The CDR3 runs 17 residues. V gave up 6 bases and J gave up 4 bases; unmatched junction bases: 7.

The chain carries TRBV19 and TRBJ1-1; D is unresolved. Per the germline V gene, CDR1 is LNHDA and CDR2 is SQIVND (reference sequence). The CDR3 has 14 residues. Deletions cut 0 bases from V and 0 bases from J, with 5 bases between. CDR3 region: CASSIDRLNTEAFF. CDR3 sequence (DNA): TGTGCCAGTAGTATAGATCGTCTGAACACTGAAGCTTTCTTT. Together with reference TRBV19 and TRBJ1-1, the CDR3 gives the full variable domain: DGGITQSPKYLFRKEGQNVTLSCEQNLNHDAMYWYRQDPGQGLRLIYYSQIVNDFQKGDIAEGYSVSREKKESFPLTVTSAQKNPTAFYLCASSIDRLNTEAFFGQGTRLTVV.

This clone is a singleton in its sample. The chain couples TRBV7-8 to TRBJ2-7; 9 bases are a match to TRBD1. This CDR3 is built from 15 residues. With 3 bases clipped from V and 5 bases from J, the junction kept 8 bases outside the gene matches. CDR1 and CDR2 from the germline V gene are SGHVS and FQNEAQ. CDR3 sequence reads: CASSFRDRVFHEQYF. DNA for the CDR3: TGTGCCAGCAGCTTCCGGGACAGGGTTTTTCACGAGCAGTACTTC.

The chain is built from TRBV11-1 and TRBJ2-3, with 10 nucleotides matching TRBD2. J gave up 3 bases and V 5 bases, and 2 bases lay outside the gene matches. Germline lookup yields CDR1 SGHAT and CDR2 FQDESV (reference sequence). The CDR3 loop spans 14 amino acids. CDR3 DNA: TGTGCCAGCAGCGTGACTAGCGGGACAGATACGCAGTATTTT. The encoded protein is CASSVTSGTDTQYF.